The 27 T cell receptor beta chains below all came from one sample that was sequenced in a study of cytomegalovirus exposure and HLA in healthy donors. Primers for the PCR totalled 60 Vbeta and 13 Jbeta. Some clones are missing from TCRdb's copy, which holds only in-frame ones; the method was immunoSEQ multiplex PCR. The sample lists around 190,000 clones; 65% to 80% were seen once. The sequencing sample was made of PBMCs. These receptors all come from a woman aged 30 to 39 in good health and CMV-seropositive.

V usage is TRBV4-3 and J usage is TRBJ2-1; no reliable D call. This CDR3 is 21 amino acids long. Germline assignment: CDR1 LGHNA and CDR2 YSLEER. Deletions cut 0 bases from V and 4 bases from J, with 28 bases between. The CDR3 reads CASSQDRFDPPFLTEYNEQFF. The CDR3 region has the DNA TGCGCCAGCAGCCAAGATCGGTTCGACCCCCCTTTCCTTACAGAGTACAATGAGCAGTTCTTC.

The rearrangement uses TRBV5-3 and TRBJ1-3, with D perhaps matching TRBD1 (6 bases). TRBV5-3 belongs to the ORF category, with a function that is uncertain. There are 18 residues in the CDR3. Trimming cost V 4 bases and J 4 bases, with 24 bases left between them. In DNA form, the CDR3 reads TGTGCCAGAAGCGAAAAAAGACAGGAATTGATAATGGGAAACACCATATATTTT. Amino acids: CARSEKRQELIMGNTIYF.

A few counts support this clone. The V gene is TRBV6-5, the J gene TRBJ2-3; unclear D gene. Germline CDR1 and CDR2: MNHEY and SVGAGI. The CDR3 is 11 residues long. V was cut by 0 bases and J by 10 bases, with 5 bases left in between. The CDR3: CASSYSQAQYF. DNA of the CDR3: TGTGCCAGCAGTTACTCTCAGGCGCAGTATTTT.

This sequence joins TRBV19 and TRBJ1-2; TRBD1 matches 9 bases. Germline CDR1 and CDR2: LNHDA and SQIVND (reference sequence). Losses at the gene ends were 6 bases for V and 7 bases for J; bases not matched to a gene: 6. The CDR3 is 13 residues long. The CDR3 here is CASRGDRVGGYTF. CDR3 sequence (DNA): TGTGCCAGTAGGGGGGACAGGGTCGGTGGCTACACCTTC.

The rearrangement uses TRBV7-6 and TRBJ2-1; 10 nucleotides align to TRBD2. Per the germline V gene, CDR1 is SGHVS and CDR2 is FNYEAQ. The trim removed 4 bases at V and 6 bases at J, leaving 9 bases unmatched. This CDR3 is built from 16 residues. In nucleotides, the CDR3 is TGTGCCAGCAGCTCGCAAGCGGGGGGGGCCCTCAATGAGCAGTTCTTC. Amino acid sequence: CASSSQAGGALNEQFF.

This rearrangement joins TRBV5-6 to TRBJ1-4; TRBD1 might be the D (6 bases). The length of the CDR3 is 14 residues. V lost 2 bases and J 8 bases, leaving 13 bases between the germline ends. Looked up from germline, CDR1 is SGHDT and CDR2 is YYEEEE. CDR3 sequence reads: CASSFSQGQEKLFF. The DNA of the CDR3 is TGTGCCAGCAGCTTCTCACAGGGCCAGGAAAAACTGTTTTTT.

CDR3 loop: CASALAGNPYNEQFF. The DNA for the CDR3 is TGTGCCAGCGCACTAGCGGGCAATCCCTACAATGAGCAGTTCTTC. This sequence joins TRBV6-1 and TRBJ2-1; 9 nucleotides line up with TRBD2. J was trimmed by 2 bases and V by 8 bases; bases with no gene match: 7. This CDR3 is built from 15 residues. Germline V CDR1 and CDR2: MNHNS, SASEGT.

The rearrangement links TRBV7-6 to TRBJ2-7; maybe TRBD2 (6 bases). Germline CDR1 is SGHVS and CDR2 is FNYEAQ. The V end lost 1 base, the J end lost 1 base, and 11 bases lay between the germline ends. The CDR3 extends over 15 amino acids. This chain's CDR3 is CASSLGGVGSYEQYF. The CDR3 nucleotides read TGTGCCAGCAGCTTAGGGGGGGTGGGGTCCTACGAGCAGTACTTC.

This clone has a single count. The chain employs TRBV14 and TRBJ2-6; TRBD2 agrees at 7 bases. The trim removed 1 base at V and 2 bases at J, leaving 5 bases unmatched. The CDR3 has 17 amino acids. Germline lookup yields CDR1 SGHDN and CDR2 FVKESK. The CDR3 region has the DNA TGTGCCAGCAGCCAAGCCGGGGGAGGGCCTGGGGCCAACGTCCTGACTTTC. It encodes CASSQAGGGPGANVLTF. The variable domain in full, with the rest retrieved from reference TRBV14 and TRBJ2-6, is EAGVTQFPSHSVIEKGQTVTLRCDPISGHDNLYWYRRVMGKEIKFLLHFVKESKQDESGMPNNRFLAERTGGTYSTLKVQPAELEDSGVYFCASSQAGGGPGANVLTFGAGSRLTVL.

About this clone itself: No DNA is shown, since the ends of the CDR3 on it are uncertain; the CDR3 is the one TCRdb lists. The V call is TRBV27, the J call TRBJ2-7; the table gives TRBD1 as D, unverified against the DNA. Germline values: CDR1 MNHEY, CDR2 SMNVEV (reference sequence). The CDR3 extends over 13 residues, inclusive of both ends. CDR3 sequence reads: CASSFLAGAEQYF.

V and J are TRBV4-1 and TRBJ1-2; no reliable D call. The CDR3 sequence is 12 residues long. The ends were cut back, 4 bases at V and 11 bases at J, with 14 bases in the middle. Germline CDR1 and CDR2: MGHRA and YSYEKL. CDR3 amino acids: CASSLSEREYTF. The DNA of the CDR3 is TGCGCCAGCAGCCTTTCTGAGAGGGAATACACCTTC.

The J gene is TRBJ2-7, the V gene TRBV7-6, with 11 bases that match TRBD2. V dropped 0 bases and J dropped 3; count of bases not matched to a gene: 1. The germline CDR1 and CDR2 sequences are SGHVS and FNYEAQ. This CDR3 comprises 15 residues. For the CDR3, the DNA is TGTGCCAGCAGCTTAGCACTAGCGGGGGACTACGAGCAGTACTTC. Translating it yields CASSLALAGDYEQYF.

There are a few counts of this clone. The genes are TRBV4-2 and TRBJ2-1, with a weak D call TRBD2 (5 bases). Per germline, CDR1 LGHNA and CDR2 YNFKEQ. Trimming removed 4 bases at V and 9 bases at J, with 10 bases between. This CDR3 is 12 amino acids long. CDR3 DNA sequence: TGTGCCAGCAGCCCCAGCCGGGGTGAGCAGTTCTTC. Its translation is CASSPSRGEQFF.

The CDR3 is CASSLVTGGADTEAFF. CDR3 DNA sequence: TGTGCCAGCAGCTTAGTCACAGGGGGCGCGGACACTGAAGCTTTCTTT. V and J are TRBV7-9 and TRBJ1-1; 9 nucleotides align to TRBD1. Germline V gene data show CDR1 as SEHNR and CDR2 as FQNEAQ (reference sequence). V lost 1 base, J lost 3 bases, and 6 bases stayed unmatched. This CDR3 spans 16 amino acids.

This clone was observed a handful of times. This chain's CDR3 is CASSESVGGHYGYTF. The CDR3 DNA is TGTGCCAGCAGTGAATCGGTGGGAGGCCACTATGGCTACACCTTC. The chain has TRBV25-1 and TRBJ1-2; D remains unclear. Germline values: CDR1 MGHDK, CDR2 SYGVNS. This CDR3 comprises 15 residues. V gave up 1 base and J gave up 3 bases, with 12 bases separating them.

This chain uses TRBV5-5 with TRBJ1-2, with unresolved D. Trimming shortened V by 5 bases and J by 4 bases, and 18 bases separated the two germline ends. CDR1 is SGHKS and CDR2 is YYEKEE in the germline V gene (reference sequence). This CDR3 has 15 residues. CDR3 bases: TGTGCCAGCAGGGCTACAGACAAGGTTAGCTATGGCTACACCTTC. Translation: CASRATDKVSYGYTF.

This chain's CDR3 is CSAPLSHEQFF. DNA for the CDR3: TGCAGTGCCCCTTTAAGCCATGAGCAGTTCTTC. The rearrangement uses TRBV20-1 and TRBJ2-1; unclear D gene. This CDR3 has 11 amino acids. In germline, CDR1 is DFQATT, CDR2 SNEGSKA (reference sequence). V was clipped by 6 bases and J by 8 bases, with 11 bases between them.

The chain uses TRBV7-9 and TRBJ2-7, with D possibly TRBD1 on 5 matching bases. Trimming removed 0 bases from V and 4 bases from J, with 13 bases in between. This CDR3 comprises 15 residues. In germline, CDR1 is SEHNR, CDR2 FQNEAQ (reference sequence). CDR3 DNA sequence: TGTGCCAGCAGCTTAGCGCTAAGGGGATCGTACGAGCAGTACTTC. Protein: CASSLALRGSYEQYF.

J is TRBJ1-6 and V is TRBV5-6; the match to TRBD1 covers 7 bases. This CDR3 region has 15 residues. The junction had 5 bases not matched to a gene; V was cut back by 0 bases and J by 8 bases. CDR1 SGHDT and CDR2 YYEEEE come from the germline V gene. In nucleotides, the CDR3 is TGTGCCAGCAGCTTGGATGGGACAGCCTATTCACCCCTCCACTTT. Translating gives CASSLDGTAYSPLHF.

The chain links TRBV5-8 to TRBJ1-5; TRBD1 agrees at 7 bases. Trimming removed 4 bases from V and 5 bases from J; junction bases left unmatched: 9. Per germline, CDR1 SGHTS and CDR2 YDEGEE. The CDR3 is made up of 15 amino acids. The CDR3 loop is CASSVGTVGDQPQHF. CDR3 in DNA: TGTGCCAGCAGCGTTGGGACAGTGGGAGATCAGCCCCAGCATTTT. Combining the CDR3 with reference TRBV5-8 and TRBJ1-5 gives the whole variable domain EAGVTQSPTHLIKTRGQQATLRCSPISGHTSVYWYQQALGLGLQFLLWYDEGEERNRGNFPPRFSGRQFPNYSSELNVNALELEDSALYLCASSVGTVGDQPQHFGDGTRLSIL.

This clone has only a few counts. The chain is built from TRBV5-6 and TRBJ1-5; D call uncertain. The CDR3 is made up of 14 amino acids. Trimming stripped 6 bases from V and 1 base from J, with 11 bases between. The germline V gene has CDR1 SGHDT and CDR2 YYEEEE. The CDR3 bases are TGTGCCAGCACGGGTAGCAGCAGCAATCAGCCCCAGCATTTT. The encoded protein is CASTGSSSNQPQHF.

This sequence joins TRBV11-3 and TRBJ1-1; no definite D call. CDR1 and CDR2 (germline): SGHNT, YENEEA. The length of the CDR3 is 14 residues. With 0 bases removed from V and 1 base from J, the gap between germline ends came to 6 bases. In nucleotides, the CDR3 is TGTGCCAGCAGCTTAGATGCAGAGAACACTGAAGCTTTCTTT. This gives the protein CASSLDAENTEAFF.

The chain combines TRBV19 with TRBJ1-5, with D perhaps TRBD1 (6 bases). CDR1 and CDR2 from the germline V gene are LNHDA and SQIVND (reference sequence). The CDR3 spans 15 residues. Trimming took 4 bases from V and 4 from J, leaving 14 bases between them. As DNA, the CDR3 is TGTGCCAGTAGTACTGCAGGGGATTTGAATCAGCCCCAGCATTTT. It translates to CASSTAGDLNQPQHF.

The chain combines TRBV4-1 with TRBJ1-2; 7 nucleotides line up with TRBD1. This CDR3 has 14 residues. CDR1 is MGHRA, CDR2 YSYEKL, per germline. With V trimmed by 0 bases and J by 8 bases, 6 bases remained unmatched. CDR3 protein: CASSQDEGQRGYTF. DNA of the CDR3: TGCGCCAGCAGCCAAGATGAGGGACAGCGGGGCTACACCTTC.

The chain has TRBV10-2 and TRBJ2-1; D is unclear. V lost 0 bases and J lost 8, with 2 bases in between. The germline gives CDR1 WSHSY, CDR2 SAAADI. CDR3 length equals 11 residues. The CDR3 region is CASSESDEQFF. The CDR3 region has the DNA TGCGCCAGCAGTGAGTCCGATGAGCAGTTCTTC.

The rearrangement joins TRBV6-5 to TRBJ2-7, with D possibly TRBD1 on 5 matching bases. This CDR3 has 14 residues. Between the trimmed V and J ends, which lost 6 bases and 1 base, there was a span of 13 bases. Germline loops: CDR1 MNHEY, CDR2 SVGAGI. The CDR3 nucleotides are TGTGCCAGCAGCCCCGACAGACCATCCTACGAGCAGTACTTC. This codes for CASSPDRPSYEQYF.

This clone has only a few counts. The chain combines TRBV7-8 with TRBJ2-7; 7 positions match TRBD1. There are 16 residues in the CDR3. The ends lost 5 bases at V and 5 bases at J; junction bases unmatched: 15. Germline-derived CDR1 and CDR2 are SGHVS and FQNEAQ. The CDR3 here is CASSPSTDREGDEQYF. The CDR3 DNA follows: TGTGCCAGCAGCCCATCCACCGACAGGGAAGGGGACGAGCAGTACTTC.